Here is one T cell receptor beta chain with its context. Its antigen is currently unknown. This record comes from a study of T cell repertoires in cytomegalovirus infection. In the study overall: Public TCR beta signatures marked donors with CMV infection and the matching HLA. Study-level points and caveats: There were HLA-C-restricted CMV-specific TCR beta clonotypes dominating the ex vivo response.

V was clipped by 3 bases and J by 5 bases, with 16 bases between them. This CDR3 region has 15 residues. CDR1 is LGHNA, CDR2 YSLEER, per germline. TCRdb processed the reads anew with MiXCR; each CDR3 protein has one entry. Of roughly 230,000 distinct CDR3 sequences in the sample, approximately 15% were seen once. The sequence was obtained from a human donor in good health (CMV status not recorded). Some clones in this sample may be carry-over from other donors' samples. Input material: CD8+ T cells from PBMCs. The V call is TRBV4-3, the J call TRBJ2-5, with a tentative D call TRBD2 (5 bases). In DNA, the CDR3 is TGCGCCAGCAGCCACCCCCCCCCGGGGTCGGAGACCCAGTACTTC. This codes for CASSHPPPGSETQYF.